The rows below give T cell receptor beta chains drawn from one sample of a study of cytomegalovirus exposure and HLA in healthy donors. The data were produced by immunoSEQ multiplex PCR, yet TCRdb's version contains in-frame clones alone and is incomplete. Counted here are roughly 200,000 clones, about 82% occurring once; the ten biggest clones make up approximately 2.4%. The source material was PBMCs. The receptors come from a woman aged 45-59 years in good health and CMV-seronegative. The conserved cysteine and the conserved F or W are not part of the CDR3 here. The order of the fields is V gene, CDR3 protein.

V: TRBV18
CDR3: ASSPRATAGSGQPQH

V: TRBV18
CDR3: ASSTYQGRRNTQY

V: TRBV2
CDR3: ASSTGGNTEAF

V: TRBV18
CDR3: ASSPEADSNQPQH

V: TRBV7-9
CDR3: ASRLAGGSYEQY

V: TRBV27
CDR3: ATRRVTGEQY

V: TRBV27
CDR3: ASSLIAGRGYT

V: TRBV6-5
CDR3: ASSYGTGRPQH

V: TRBV4-1
CDR3: ASSPEGGNQPQH

V: TRBV27
CDR3: ASSLAGLLSTDTQY

V: TRBV7-9
CDR3: ASRGGDTQY

V: TRBV5-1
CDR3: ASSSKVGGSGELF

V: TRBV18
CDR3: ASSPLGDYGYT

V: TRBV6-1
CDR3: ASSEALGQGASNEKLF

V: TRBV5-1
CDR3: ASSSTSGVVGIEQY

V: TRBV6-1
CDR3: ASSINRPTNEKLF

V: TRBV11-3
CDR3: ASSLDSPELAKNIQY

V: TRBV27
CDR3: ASGWGGTGGNTQY

V: TRBV30
CDR3: AWSEAWGRTNTGELF

V: TRBV5-1
CDR3: ASSSGTGGLNEQY

V: TRBV28
CDR3: ASSLATGGINTGELF

V: TRBV28
CDR3: ASSRNEQY

V: TRBV2
CDR3: ASSEARGGNQPQH

V: TRBV28
CDR3: ASTPGGREQY

V: TRBV7-9
CDR3: ASSPTGDSNQPQH

V: TRBV28
CDR3: ASSSGGTGGNEQF

V: TRBV28
CDR3: ASSFRGRSSTDTQY

V: TRBV5-1
CDR3: ASSLAGQTYNEQF

V: TRBV28
CDR3: ASSSGGTGVGNTEAF

V: TRBV5-4
CDR3: ASSPAGASGFYEQF

V: TRBV2
CDR3: ASSLQPGTGSSYNEQF

V: TRBV5-1
CDR3: ASSPRLATGELF

V: TRBV27
CDR3: ASSLSGGTRKETQY

V: TRBV10-2
CDR3: ASSEVGGAGERY

V: TRBV7-9
CDR3: ASSLDRVNTEAF

V: TRBV5-1
CDR3: ASSLVSGGAEQY

V: TRBV28
CDR3: ASSFKGRGEQY

V: TRBV9
CDR3: ASSVNMDTQY

V: TRBV27
CDR3: ASRFDRGGMNTEAF

V: TRBV2
CDR3: ASSVRKLASYNEQF

V: TRBV11-1
CDR3: ASSFETGTYEQY

V: TRBV11-1
CDR3: ASSLGGVGSGGPLDTQY

V: TRBV4-3
CDR3: ASSQEGTVVSGANVLT

V: TRBV6-5
CDR3: ASSLQGGHYGYT

V: TRBV29-1
CDR3: SVEDIGGEQF

V: TRBV27
CDR3: ASSFVAGGWYEQF

V: TRBV7-2
CDR3: ASSLGVGGPETQY

V: TRBV28
CDR3: ASSRDTSAGSTNEKLF

V: TRBV25-1
CDR3: ASRGQYYGYT

V: TRBV4-1
CDR3: ASSQDSITPGTEAF